The rows below give T cell receptor beta chains drawn from one sample of a study of blood T cell repertoires in COVID-19. The table came from immunoSEQ multiplex PCR; TCRdb's copy has only in-frame clones and leaves some out. The sample has 150,000 or so clones; about 84% are singletons. Sequenced input: PBMCs or T cells enriched from blood (not recorded which). Receptor source: a man aged 35 to 55 who had recovered from COVID-19. Each CDR3 is given with its conserved first and last residue. D genes are given only for firm matches. Some rows have no size entry. The others give once, few or many, or a class for an expanded clone.

V,J,D,size,DNA,CDR3
TRBV3-1/TRBV3-2,TRBJ2-1,TRBD2,once,TGTGCCAGCAGCATAAGGGGCGGGGGGGAGCAGTTCTTC,CASSIRGGGEQFF
TRBV7-8,TRBJ1-5,NA,few,TGTGCCAGCAGTCGACTCAGCGGTAGCAATCAGCCCCAGCATTTT,CASSRLSGSNQPQHF
TRBV24-1,TRBJ1-5,NA,NA,TGTGCCACCAGTGCCGGCAGGGGTGAGGGTCAGCCCCAGCATTTT,CATSAGRGEGQPQHF
TRBV19,TRBJ2-5,NA,NA,TGTGCCAGTACCCCGAAACTCACAGATCAAGAGACCCAGTACTTC,CASTPKLTDQETQYF
TRBV4-1,TRBJ2-2,TRBD1,NA,TGCGCCAGCAGCCGCTTCAGACAGGGCTCGAACACCGGGGAGCTGTTTTTT,CASSRFRQGSNTGELFF
TRBV9,TRBJ1-1,NA,few,TGTGCCAGCAGCGTAGGCAGTCACAACACTGAAGCTTTCTTT,CASSVGSHNTEAFF
TRBV19,TRBJ2-5,NA,NA,TGTGCCAGTACCCGAGGAACCGATCCCCAAGAGACCCAGTACTTC,CASTRGTDPQETQYF
TRBV19,TRBJ1-5,TRBD1,NA,TGTGCCAGTAGTGATACAGGGGGCGGAATTCAGCCCCAGCATTTT,CASSDTGGGIQPQHF
TRBV7-9,TRBJ2-1,NA,NA,TGTGCCAGCAGAACCAGCGGAAGCTCCTACAATGAGCAGTTCTTC,CASRTSGSSYNEQFF
TRBV5-1,TRBJ1-2,TRBD1,NA,TGCGCCAGCAGCTTGAAGACGACAGGGCCTAACTCTAACTATGGCTACACCTTC,CASSLKTTGPNSNYGYTF
TRBV29-1,TRBJ2-7,TRBD1,NA,TGCAGCGTTTTGTGGACAGGGCCAAGGAACTACGAGCAGTACTTC,CSVLWTGPRNYEQYF
TRBV19,TRBJ1-5,TRBD1,NA,TGTGCCAGTAGTCAAGGACAGGGCGGTCAGCCCCAGCATTTT,CASSQGQGGQPQHF
TRBV11-2,TRBJ2-1,TRBD2,NA,TGTGCCAGCAGCCCGAGAGGAGCGGGGGGTGAGCAGTTCTTC,CASSPRGAGGEQFF
TRBV5-4,TRBJ1-4,NA,NA,TGTGCCAGCAGCTCAGGGGCGGGTCTGAACGAAAAACTGTTTTTT,CASSSGAGLNEKLFF
TRBV6-5,TRBJ2-1,TRBD1,NA,TGTGCCAGCAGTTATCGGGACAGGGGGACTAATGAGCAGTTCTTC,CASSYRDRGTNEQFF
TRBV5-1,TRBJ2-7,TRBD1,NA,TGCGCCAGCAGCGGTAGACAGGGTACATCCGGCGAGCAGTACTTC,CASSGRQGTSGEQYF
TRBV27,TRBJ1-3,TRBD1,NA,TGTGCCAGCAGATCCTTTCAGGGGGCTGGAAACACCATATATTTT,CASRSFQGAGNTIYF
TRBV19,TRBJ2-1,TRBD1,NA,TGTGCCAGTAGTATAAATTTGGGACAGGGCTACAATGAGCAGTTCTTC,CASSINLGQGYNEQFF
TRBV3-1/TRBV3-2,TRBJ1-2,NA,few,TGTGCCAGCAGCTCGCGGACAGATGGCTATGGCTACACCTTC,CASSSRTDGYGYTF
TRBV10-2,TRBJ1-2,NA,NA,TGCGCCACAGCGGACCCAACAGGGTTAAACTATGGCTACACCTTC,CATADPTGLNYGYTF
TRBV7-3,TRBJ2-6,TRBD1,NA,TGTGCCAGCAGCTTATACATCGCCGGGACAGGGGAAGTTGCTGGGGCCAACGTCCTGACTTTC,CASSLYIAGTGEVAGANVLTF
TRBV5-8,TRBJ1-1,NA,NA,TGTGCCAGCAGCTTGAGCGGACGATTTGAGGCTTTCTTT,CASSLSGRFEAFF
TRBV4-1,TRBJ1-5,TRBD1,NA,TGCGCCAGCAGCCAAGGACAGGGGGCGCGGCAGCCCCAGCATTTT,CASSQGQGARQPQHF
TRBV9,TRBJ1-6,TRBD1,NA,TGTGCCAGCAGCGGAGACAGGGTCCATAATTCACCCCTCCACTTT,CASSGDRVHNSPLHF
TRBV30,TRBJ1-4,NA,NA,TGTGCCTGGAGTAAGGACAGAATACCAACTAATGAAAAACTGTTTTTT,CAWSKDRIPTNEKLFF
TRBV2,TRBJ2-7,NA,NA,TGTGCCAGCAGGGCTCACGAGCAGTACTTC,CASRAHEQYF
TRBV9,TRBJ1-2,NA,few,TGTGCCAGCAGCGTAGGGGGCAACAGCTATGGCTACACCTTC,CASSVGGNSYGYTF
TRBV19,TRBJ1-1,NA,NA,TGTGCCAGTAGCCAGGGGTCATATACTGAAGCTTTCTTT,CASSQGSYTEAFF
TRBV5-6,TRBJ2-5,TRBD2,NA,TGTGCCAGCAGCGGTTTAGCGGGGGGCTTCCAAGAGACCCAGTACTTC,CASSGLAGGFQETQYF
TRBV4-2,TRBJ2-1,TRBD2,NA,TGTGCCAGCAGCCAAACTAGCGGGGGGGCTAATGAGCAGTTCTTC,CASSQTSGGANEQFF
TRBV19,TRBJ1-1,NA,NA,TGTGCCAGTAGTATTGATATGTTCGCGGCTGAAGCTTTCTTT,CASSIDMFAAEAFF
TRBV2,TRBJ1-2,TRBD1,NA,TGTGCCAGCAGTGAAGGGGGACAGGGGATGACAGGCAGCTATGGCTACACCTTC,CASSEGGQGMTGSYGYTF
TRBV15,TRBJ2-1,TRBD2,NA,TGTGCCACCAGCAGGGGACTAGCGGGGGGGCCGGGCAATGAGCAGTTCTTC,CATSRGLAGGPGNEQFF
TRBV18,TRBJ1-4,NA,NA,TGTGCCAGCTCACCACAGGGAGATGAAAAACTGTTTTTT,CASSPQGDEKLFF
TRBV15,TRBJ2-3,TRBD2,once,TGTGCCACCAGCAGAGATCTCAGCGGGGGCCTCGAAGATACGCAGTATTTT,CATSRDLSGGLEDTQYF
TRBV3-1/TRBV3-2,TRBJ1-2,NA,NA,TGTGCCAGCAGCCGGACGGGAAACTATGGCTACACCTTC,CASSRTGNYGYTF
TRBV30,TRBJ1-2,NA,NA,TGTGCCTGGAGTGGGTGGACAGTATCTAACTATGGCTACACCTTC,CAWSGWTVSNYGYTF
TRBV21-1,TRBJ1-2,NA,NA,TGTGCCAGCAGCAAAGGGTACAGGGTTTATGGCTACACCTTC,CASSKGYRVYGYTF
TRBV11-2,TRBJ2-5,NA,NA,TGTGCCAGCAGCTTAGTATATATCACGGGGTACCAAGAGACCCAGTACTTC,CASSLVYITGYQETQYF
TRBV5-5,TRBJ1-2,NA,NA,TGTGCCAGCAGCCAACCCGCGGGAACTACAGAGCGCACTAACTATGGCTACACCTTC,CASSQPAGTTERTNYGYTF
TRBV9,TRBJ1-5,TRBD1,NA,TGTGCCAGCAGCGTAGCAGGGGGTAATCAGCCCCAGCATTTT,CASSVAGGNQPQHF
TRBV2,TRBJ2-5,NA,NA,TGTGCCAGCAGTGACCGGGGTGGCCAAGAGACCCAGTACTTC,CASSDRGGQETQYF
TRBV25-1,TRBJ1-4,TRBD1,NA,TGTGCCAGCAGTGAATCAGGGGGCAGGACTAATGAAAAACTGTTTTTT,CASSESGGRTNEKLFF
TRBV7-9,TRBJ1-2,TRBD1,NA,TGTGCCAGCAGTCGCCGGACAGGGGCCCCCTATGGCTACACCTTC,CASSRRTGAPYGYTF
TRBV5-5,TRBJ2-3,TRBD2,NA,TGTGCCAGCAGCAGGGGACTAGCGGGGGGCGCCACAGATACGCAGTATTTT,CASSRGLAGGATDTQYF
TRBV7-6,TRBJ2-5,TRBD1,NA,TGTGCCAGCAGCTTAGATGAGAAGACAGGGGACCAAGAGACCCAGTACTTC,CASSLDEKTGDQETQYF
TRBV30,TRBJ1-2,NA,NA,TGTGCCTGGAGTCGCCAAATGGCCCCCTATGGCTACACCTTC,CAWSRQMAPYGYTF
TRBV6-5,TRBJ2-1,TRBD2,NA,TGTGCCAGCAGTTACTCGGGCGGGAGCTCCTACAATGAGCAGTTCTTC,CASSYSGGSSYNEQFF
TRBV7-2,TRBJ2-7,TRBD2,NA,TGTGCCAGCAGCGTCGGGACTAGCGCTCAAGTAAGGAGCTCCTACGAGCAGTACTTC,CASSVGTSAQVRSSYEQYF
TRBV5-1,TRBJ1-3,TRBD1,few,TGCGCCAGCAGCCCAATGACAGGGGGAAGCGGAAACACCATATATTTT,CASSPMTGGSGNTIYF
TRBV2,TRBJ1-1,NA,NA,TGTGCCAGCAGTGATCGCAGGGTTGGAACTGAAGCTTTCTTT,CASSDRRVGTEAFF
TRBV5-1,TRBJ1-1,NA,NA,TGCGCCAGCCGGGTCCTGAACACTGAAGCTTTCTTT,CASRVLNTEAFF
TRBV7-8,TRBJ2-1,TRBD1,NA,TGTGCCAGCAGCTCCGACAGGGGGCGATACAATGAGCAGTTCTTC,CASSSDRGRYNEQFF